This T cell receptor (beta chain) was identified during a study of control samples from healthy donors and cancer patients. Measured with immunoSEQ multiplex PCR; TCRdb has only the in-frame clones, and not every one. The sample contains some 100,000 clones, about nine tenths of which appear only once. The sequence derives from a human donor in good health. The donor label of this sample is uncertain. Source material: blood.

The CDR3 loop reads CSASLGQNGREQYF. CDR3 nucleotide sequence: TGCAGTGCTAGTCTTGGGCAAAACGGTCGCGAGCAGTACTTC. The chain carries TRBV20-1 and TRBJ2-7; D gene uncertain. Germline CDR1 and CDR2: DFQATT and SNEGSKA (reference sequence). V lost 3 bases to trimming and J lost 6 bases, with 18 bases between them. The CDR3 has 14 amino acids.